This is a list of T cell receptor beta chains from one sample in a study of blood T cell repertoires in COVID-19. TCRdb's copy holds only in-frame clones and misses some; the assay was immunoSEQ multiplex PCR. Counted here are around 100,000 clones, roughly 89% occurring once; the ten biggest clones make up 15%. The sequenced material came from peripheral blood. The receptors derive from a human donor in a cohort sampled during active COVID-19. The CDR3 runs from the conserved cysteine through the conserved F or W. The order of the fields is CDR3 protein, CDR3 DNA, V gene, D gene, clone size, J gene. D genes are given only for firm matches. Clone size is stated in some rows and not others, as once, few, many or a class when expanded.

CDR3aa: CASSLARAPGRETQYF
CDR3nt: TGTGCCAGCAGCTTGGCCCGAGCACCGGGTAGAGAGACCCAGTACTTC
v_gene: TRBV5-8
d_gene: NA
abundance: NA
j_gene: TRBJ2-5

CDR3aa: CASSLGTGISYEQYF
CDR3nt: TGTGCCAGCAGCTTAGGGACGGGGATCTCCTACGAGCAGTACTTC
v_gene: TRBV11-2
d_gene: NA
abundance: NA
j_gene: TRBJ2-7

CDR3aa: CASSQDLSTDTQYF
CDR3nt: TGCGCCAGCAGCCAAGACCTGAGCACAGATACGCAGTATTTT
v_gene: TRBV4-3
d_gene: NA
abundance: NA
j_gene: TRBJ2-3

CDR3aa: CSARPGGWNTEAFF
CDR3nt: TGCAGCGCTAGGCCAGGGGGTTGGAACACTGAAGCTTTCTTT
v_gene: TRBV29-1
d_gene: TRBD1
abundance: NA
j_gene: TRBJ1-1

CDR3aa: CASSQDRGGYNEQFF
CDR3nt: TGCGCCAGCAGCCAAGATCGGGGGGGGTACAATGAGCAGTTCTTC
v_gene: TRBV4-3
d_gene: TRBD2
abundance: NA
j_gene: TRBJ2-1

CDR3aa: CASSFIGGHTDTQYF
CDR3nt: TGTGCCAGCAGCTTCATAGGCGGCCACACAGATACGCAGTATTTT
v_gene: TRBV5-6
d_gene: NA
abundance: once
j_gene: TRBJ2-3

CDR3aa: CASSQVGGAVTEQFF
CDR3nt: TGTGCCAGCAGCCAAGTCGGGGGGGCAGTAACTGAGCAGTTCTTC
v_gene: TRBV14
d_gene: TRBD2
abundance: NA
j_gene: TRBJ2-1

CDR3aa: CASREEEGAEAFF
CDR3nt: TGTGCCAGCAGGGAGGAGGAGGGCGCTGAAGCTTTCTTT
v_gene: TRBV28
d_gene: NA
abundance: once
j_gene: TRBJ1-1

CDR3aa: CASSSGQGRGSPLHF
CDR3nt: TGTGCCAGCAGCTCTGGACAGGGGAGGGGTTCACCCCTCCACTTT
v_gene: TRBV5-4
d_gene: TRBD1
abundance: NA
j_gene: TRBJ1-6

CDR3aa: CASKKAGGNEQYF
CDR3nt: TGTGCCAGCAAAAAGGCAGGGGGCAACGAGCAGTACTTC
v_gene: TRBV12-3/TRBV12-4
d_gene: TRBD1
abundance: few
j_gene: TRBJ2-7

CDR3aa: CASSQEQGAYEQYF
CDR3nt: TGTGCCAGCAGCCAAGAACAGGGGGCCTACGAGCAGTACTTC
v_gene: TRBV14
d_gene: TRBD1
abundance: NA
j_gene: TRBJ2-7

CDR3aa: CASSTGIYGYTF
CDR3nt: TGTGCCAGCAGTACCGGGATCTATGGCTACACCTTC
v_gene: TRBV6-2/TRBV6-3
d_gene: NA
abundance: NA
j_gene: TRBJ1-2

CDR3aa: CSAVGHLNTEAFF
CDR3nt: TGCAGCGCCGTGGGACACCTGAACACTGAAGCTTTCTTT
v_gene: TRBV29-1
d_gene: NA
abundance: NA
j_gene: TRBJ1-1

CDR3aa: CASSSGRTSGPTDTQYF
CDR3nt: TGTGCCAGCAGCTCAGGGAGGACTAGCGGCCCCACAGATACGCAGTATTTT
v_gene: TRBV9
d_gene: TRBD2
abundance: NA
j_gene: TRBJ2-3

CDR3aa: CAISERGDTEAFF
CDR3nt: TGTGCCATCAGTGAAAGGGGCGACACTGAAGCTTTCTTT
v_gene: TRBV10-3
d_gene: NA
abundance: NA
j_gene: TRBJ1-1

CDR3aa: CASGTGDYEQYF
CDR3nt: TGTGCCAGTGGGACAGGGGACTACGAGCAGTACTTC
v_gene: TRBV19
d_gene: TRBD1
abundance: few
j_gene: TRBJ2-7

CDR3aa: CASSLRAGGETQYF
CDR3nt: TGTGCCAGCAGTCTTCGAGCAGGAGGGGAGACCCAGTACTTC
v_gene: TRBV6-5
d_gene: NA
abundance: NA
j_gene: TRBJ2-5

CDR3aa: CASSLGLGETQYF
CDR3nt: TGTGCCAGCAGCTTAGGGCTCGGGGAGACCCAGTACTTC
v_gene: TRBV13
d_gene: NA
abundance: NA
j_gene: TRBJ2-5

CDR3aa: CASSLSGQGLAKAFF
CDR3nt: TGCGCCAGCAGCTTGAGCGGACAGGGCTTGGCTAAGGCTTTCTTT
v_gene: TRBV5-1
d_gene: TRBD1
abundance: NA
j_gene: TRBJ1-1

CDR3aa: CASSTLAGGPTDTQYF
CDR3nt: TGTGCCAGCAGCACCCTAGCGGGAGGGCCTACAGATACGCAGTATTTT
v_gene: TRBV3-1/TRBV3-2
d_gene: TRBD2
abundance: NA
j_gene: TRBJ2-3

CDR3aa: CASSQEVRQTNYGYTF
CDR3nt: TGCGCCAGCAGCCAAGAAGTGAGACAGACTAACTATGGCTACACCTTC
v_gene: TRBV4-1
d_gene: NA
abundance: NA
j_gene: TRBJ1-2

CDR3aa: CATSEASGGTDTQYF
CDR3nt: TGTGCCACCAGCGAAGCTAGCGGGGGCACAGATACGCAGTATTTT
v_gene: TRBV15
d_gene: TRBD2
abundance: NA
j_gene: TRBJ2-3

CDR3aa: CASSPGLAGMGELFF
CDR3nt: TGTGCCAGCTCACCGGGACTAGCAGGAATGGGGGAGCTGTTTTTT
v_gene: TRBV18
d_gene: TRBD2
abundance: NA
j_gene: TRBJ2-2

CDR3aa: CASSSDRNTEAFF
CDR3nt: TGTGCCAGCAGCTCAGACAGAAACACTGAAGCTTTCTTT
v_gene: TRBV11-3
d_gene: NA
abundance: NA
j_gene: TRBJ1-1

CDR3aa: CASSPQGSGYGYTF
CDR3nt: TGTGCCAGCAGCCCTCAGGGGTCCGGCTATGGCTACACCTTC
v_gene: TRBV6-2/TRBV6-3
d_gene: NA
abundance: NA
j_gene: TRBJ1-2

CDR3aa: CAISGGQGGETQYF
CDR3nt: TGTGCCATCAGTGGGGGACAGGGTGGCGAGACCCAGTACTTC
v_gene: TRBV10-3
d_gene: TRBD1
abundance: NA
j_gene: TRBJ2-5

CDR3aa: CASSALQGPTEAFF
CDR3nt: TGTGCCAGCAGCGCCCTACAGGGTCCCACTGAAGCTTTCTTT
v_gene: TRBV9
d_gene: NA
abundance: NA
j_gene: TRBJ1-1

CDR3aa: CASSSSLTGRGNTEAFF
CDR3nt: TGTGCCAGCAGCTCATCCTTGACAGGGAGAGGGAACACTGAAGCTTTCTTT
v_gene: TRBV7-9
d_gene: TRBD1
abundance: NA
j_gene: TRBJ1-1

CDR3aa: CASRQATNEKLFF
CDR3nt: TGCGCCAGCAGACAAGCAACTAATGAAAAACTGTTTTTT
v_gene: TRBV5-1
d_gene: NA
abundance: NA
j_gene: TRBJ1-4

CDR3aa: CSASFTGSGGNSPLHF
CDR3nt: TGCAGTGCCAGTTTTACGGGGTCGGGTGGTAATTCACCCCTCCACTTT
v_gene: TRBV20-1
d_gene: NA
abundance: NA
j_gene: TRBJ1-6

CDR3aa: CATSRSSGGAGNEQFF
CDR3nt: TGTGCCACCAGTCGTTCTAGCGGGGGGGCTGGCAATGAGCAGTTCTTC
v_gene: TRBV24-1
d_gene: TRBD2
abundance: NA
j_gene: TRBJ2-1

CDR3aa: CASRQTSGDTDTQYF
CDR3nt: TGTGCCAGCAGACAGACTAGCGGGGACACAGATACGCAGTATTTT
v_gene: TRBV7-2
d_gene: TRBD2
abundance: NA
j_gene: TRBJ2-3

CDR3aa: CASGGGGIYTF
CDR3nt: TGTGCCAGCGGCGGGGGTGGGATCTACACCTTC
v_gene: TRBV6-5
d_gene: NA
abundance: NA
j_gene: TRBJ1-2